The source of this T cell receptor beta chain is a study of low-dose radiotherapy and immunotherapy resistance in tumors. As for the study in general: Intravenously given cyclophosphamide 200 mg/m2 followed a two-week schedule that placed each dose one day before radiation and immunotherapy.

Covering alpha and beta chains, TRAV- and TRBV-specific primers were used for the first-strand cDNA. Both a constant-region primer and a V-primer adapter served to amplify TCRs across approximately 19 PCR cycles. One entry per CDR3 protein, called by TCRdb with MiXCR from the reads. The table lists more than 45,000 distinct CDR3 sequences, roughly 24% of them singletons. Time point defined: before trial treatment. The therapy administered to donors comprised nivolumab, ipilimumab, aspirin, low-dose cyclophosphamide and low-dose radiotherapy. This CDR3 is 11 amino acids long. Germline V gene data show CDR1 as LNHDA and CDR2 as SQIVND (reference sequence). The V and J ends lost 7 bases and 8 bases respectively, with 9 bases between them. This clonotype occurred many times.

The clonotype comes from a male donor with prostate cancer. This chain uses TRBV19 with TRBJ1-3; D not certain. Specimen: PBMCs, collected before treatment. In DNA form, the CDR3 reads TGTGCCAGTACAGCGAGGGACACCATATATTTT. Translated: CASTARDTIYF.